This T cell receptor (beta chain) was obtained from a study of T cell responses to AZD1222 COVID-19 vaccine. General study findings and limits: Among vaccine-associated CD4 TCRs, coverage spanned spike, with dominance at 160-218 and 743-854.

Using immunoSEQ multiplex PCR, the repertoire was profiled, and TCRdb retains in-frame clones only, with some absent. The sample has tens of thousands of clones; roughly 90% are singletons. Note on this clone: Its antigen is unknown.

With 5 bases clipped from V and 5 bases from J, the junction kept 10 bases outside the gene matches. This CDR3 is built from 17 residues. Germline CDR1 is KGHDR and CDR2 is SFDVKD. The chain joins TRBV24-1 to TRBJ2-2; 10 bases line up with TRBD2. The receptor was derived from an adult in good health. The sequences come from peripheral blood, collected on day 0 of AZD1222 vaccination. CDR3 sequence reads: CATSAPSGGPLTGELFF. CDR3 DNA: TGTGCCACCAGTGCCCCTAGCGGGGGACCTTTAACCGGGGAGCTGTTTTTT.